One sample yielded the 28 T cell receptor beta chains listed below, sequenced in a study of T-cell memory formation after mild COVID-19. TCRdb reanalysed the 5' RACE reads using MiXCR and keeps one entry per CDR3 protein. The sample lists roughly 50,000 distinct CDR3 sequences; 9% to 9.5% were seen once. Sequencing was performed on PBMCs or a T cell subset sorted from them (not recorded which). The source of these receptors is a man between 18 and 29 years old who had mild COVID-19 (a few samples of this study predate the infection). Cell type and time point are not known.

This chain connects TRBV5-4 to TRBJ2-2; no definite D call. CDR1 SGHNT and CDR2 YYREEE come from the germline V gene (reference sequence). This CDR3 comprises 13 residues. With 4 bases removed from V and 3 bases from J, the gap between germline ends came to 7 bases. CDR3 DNA: TGTGCCAGCAGCCCGGTGGACACCGGGGAGCTGTTTTTT. Residues: CASSPVDTGELFF.

The CDR3: CASSQDHGTAQETQYF. CDR3 bases: TGTGCCAGCAGCCAAGATCACGGGACGGCCCAAGAGACCCAGTACTTC. The chain joins TRBV4-2 to TRBJ2-5; possibly TRBD1 or TRBD2 for D (5 bases each). Germline V gives CDR1 LGHNA, CDR2 YNFKEQ. This CDR3 spans 16 amino acids. V lost 0 bases to trimming and J lost 1 base, with 12 bases between them.

This clonotype has ten or more counts. The chain links TRBV11-2 to TRBJ2-3, with 9 bases lining up with TRBD2. V was clipped by 5 bases and J by 4 bases; unmatched bases: 4. There are 14 residues in the CDR3. Germline V lookup: CDR1 SGHAT, CDR2 FQNNGV. The DNA for the CDR3 is TGTGCCAGCAGCCCCGGACTAGCGCCAGATACGCAGTATTTT. Translating gives CASSPGLAPDTQYF. Together with reference TRBV11-2 and TRBJ2-3, the CDR3 gives the full variable domain: EAGVAQSPRYKIIEKRQSVAFWCNPISGHATLYWYQQILGQGPKLLIQFQNNGVVDDSQLPKDRFSAERLKGVDSTLKIQPAKLEDSAVYLCASSPGLAPDTQYFGPGTRLTVL.

The chain recombines TRBV12-3 or TRBV12-4 with TRBJ2-2, with D possibly TRBD1 on 6 matching bases. V dropped 1 base and J dropped 7 bases, with 13 bases sitting between them. The CDR3 is 15 amino acids. The CDR3 nucleotides read TGTGCCAGCAGTTTAGGGCGGCAGGGGAGCGGGGAGCTGTTTTTT. Encoded protein: CASSLGRQGSGELFF.

This clonotype was detected ten times or more. This sequence joins TRBV7-2 and TRBJ2-3; the match to TRBD2 covers 11 bases. After removal of 4 bases from V and 3 bases from J, the junction contained 6 bases not matched to a gene. The V gene's germline CDR1 is SGHTA and CDR2 FQGNSA. The CDR3 is 16 residues long. This chain's CDR3 is CASSSLAGGRTDTQYF. The CDR3 nucleotides read TGTGCCAGCAGCTCATTAGCGGGGGGGCGAACAGATACGCAGTATTTT.

The chain has TRBV5-1 and TRBJ2-2; D is undetermined. The germline V gene encodes CDR1 SGHRS and CDR2 YFSETQ. This CDR3 comprises 12 residues. With 1 base removed from V and 6 bases from J, the gap between germline ends came to 4 bases. CDR3 sequence reads: CASSLLPGELFF. In DNA, the CDR3 is TGCGCCAGCAGCTTGCTACCCGGGGAGCTGTTTTTT. The complete variable domain, with remaining parts taken from reference TRBV5-1 and TRBJ2-2, reads KAGVTQTPRYLIKTRGQQVTLSCSPISGHRSVSWYQQTPGQGLQFLFEYFSETQRNKGNFPGRFSGRQFSNSRSEMNVSTLELGDSALYLCASSLLPGELFFGEGSRLTVL.

The rearrangement joins TRBV2 to TRBJ1-3; D gene uncertain. CDR1 and CDR2 from the germline V gene are SNHLY and FYNNEI. The CDR3 is 13 residues long. Trimming stripped 8 bases from V and 4 bases from J, with 12 bases between. CDR3 in amino acids: CASRGEEGNTIYF. The CDR3 DNA follows: TGTGCCAGCCGGGGAGAAGAGGGAAACACCATATATTTT.

This chain connects TRBV2 to TRBJ1-1, with TRBD1 as a possible D gene (6 bases). The length of the CDR3 is 14 residues. The V and J ends lost 5 bases and 6 bases respectively, with 16 bases between them. CDR1 SNHLY and CDR2 FYNNEI come from the germline V gene. The chain's CDR3 is CASSPDRPTAEAFF. In DNA form, the CDR3 reads TGTGCCAGCAGTCCCGACAGGCCTACCGCTGAAGCTTTCTTT. The full variable domain, with the rest looked up from reference TRBV2 and TRBJ1-1, is EPEVTQTPSHQVTQMGQEVILRCVPISNHLYFYWYRQILGQKVEFLVSFYNNEISEKSEIFDDQFSVERPDGSNFTLKIRSTKLEDSAMYFCASSPDRPTAEAFFGQGTRLTVV.

The chain couples TRBV5-4 to TRBJ2-2, with unresolved D. The germline V gene has CDR1 SGHNT and CDR2 YYREEE (reference sequence). The V end was cut by 4 bases, the J end by 3 bases, with 13 bases between. The CDR3 totals 15 residues. CDR3 nucleotide sequence: TGTGCCAGCAGCCGAACACCCCCGGACACCGGGGAGCTGTTTTTT. Protein product: CASSRTPPDTGELFF.

This clonotype was detected ten times or more. This rearrangement joins TRBV7-2 to TRBJ2-7; D possibly corresponds to TRBD1 (5 bases). V was clipped by 4 bases and J by 3 bases, with 10 bases between them. The CDR3 spans 13 residues. Germline V CDR1 and CDR2: SGHTA, FQGNSA. The CDR3 is CASSSRDSYEQYF. The CDR3 nucleotides read TGTGCCAGCAGCTCCAGGGATAGCTACGAGCAGTACTTC.

The table lists this clonotype with many counts. The gene calls are TRBV7-2 and TRBJ2-5; D perhaps matches TRBD1 (5 bases). The CDR3 is made up of 12 amino acids. V dropped 4 bases and J dropped 7 bases, with 10 bases sitting between them. CDR1 SGHTA and CDR2 FQGNSA come from the germline V gene. DNA of the CDR3: TGTGCCAGCAGCTCCCTAGGGGTGACCCAGTACTTC. Amino acids: CASSSLGVTQYF.

This clonotype has only a few counts. The chain joins TRBV11-2 to TRBJ2-7; tentatively, D is TRBD2 (6 bases). The germline gives CDR1 SGHAT, CDR2 FQNNGV. This CDR3 spans 13 amino acids. With 0 bases removed from V and 8 bases from J, the gap between germline ends came to 11 bases. CDR3 residues: CASSLEGGVKQYV. Here the CDR3 DNA reads TGTGCCAGCAGCTTAGAAGGCGGGGTAAAGCAGTACGTC.

This clonotype was detected only a few times. The chain carries TRBV7-2 and TRBJ2-5, with 7 bases that match TRBD2. Germline CDR1 SGHTA, CDR2 FQGNSA. This CDR3 has 16 amino acids. Trimming at V came to 9 bases and at J to 0 bases, leaving 13 bases not matched to a gene. CDR3 residues: CASSRDYLIYQETQYF. In nucleotides, the CDR3 is TGTGCCAGTAGTCGGGACTACCTAATTTACCAAGAGACCCAGTACTTC.

This clonotype was seen many times. The chain employs TRBV5-1 and TRBJ2-1; D may be TRBD2 (7 bases). V dropped 3 bases and J dropped 7 bases, with 20 bases sitting between them. This CDR3 is 16 amino acids long. Germline CDR1 SGHRS, CDR2 YFSETQ. The CDR3: CASSSTLVGGRNEQFF. The DNA for the CDR3 is TGCGCCAGCAGCTCCACCTTGGTGGGGGGGCGGAATGAGCAGTTCTTC.

This clonotype turned up a few times. The V gene is TRBV6-1, the J gene TRBJ1-4; 7 nucleotides match TRBD1. CDR3 length equals 13 residues. The germline CDR1 and CDR2 sequences are MNHNS and SASEGT. Trimming cost V 6 bases and J 8 bases; bases outside gene matches: 6. The CDR3 coding sequence is TGTGCCAGCAGGGAGGGGGCGAGGGAAAAACTGTTTTTT. Translating gives CASREGAREKLFF.

This clonotype was seen ten or more times. The chain has TRBV7-2 and TRBJ2-3; tentative D call: TRBD2 (6 bases). Trimming removed 1 base at V and 6 bases at J, with 11 bases between. CDR1 is SGHTA and CDR2 is FQGNSA in the germline V gene. CDR3 length: 14 amino acids. CDR3 region: CASSLGGDVDTQYF. CDR3 nucleotides: TGTGCCAGCAGCTTAGGGGGGGACGTGGATACGCAGTATTTT.

This clonotype was detected ten times or more. V usage is TRBV7-3 and J usage is TRBJ2-1, with a weak D call TRBD2 (5 bases). The CDR3 consists of 13 residues. Trimming took 0 bases from V and 9 from J, leaving 9 bases between them. From germline, CDR1 is SGHTA and CDR2 FQGTGA. CDR3 loop: CASSLTREAEQFF. The DNA of the CDR3 is TGTGCCAGCAGCTTAACGAGGGAAGCTGAGCAGTTCTTC. The full variable domain, its missing parts supplied by reference TRBV7-3 and TRBJ2-1, is GAGVSQTPSNKVTEKGKYVELRCDPISGHTALYWYRQSLGQGPEFLIYFQGTGAADDSGLPNDRFFAVRPEGSVSTLKIQRTERGDSAVYLCASSLTREAEQFFGPGTRLTVL.

The rearrangement links TRBV6-5 to TRBJ2-7, with D perhaps TRBD2 (6 bases). Germline V lookup: CDR1 MNHEY, CDR2 SVGAGI. The length of the CDR3 is 14 residues. V gave up 6 bases and J gave up 5 bases, with 17 bases separating them. CDR3 amino acids: CASRPSLASHEQYF. As DNA, the CDR3 is TGTGCCAGCAGACCCTCCCTAGCGAGCCACGAGCAGTACTTC.

This clonotype appeared many times. The CDR3 DNA follows: TGCGCCAGCAGCTTGGGTATCTCGACGGCTCCCGGGGAAAAACTGTTTTTT. This translates into CASSLGISTAPGEKLFF. This chain connects TRBV5-1 to TRBJ1-4; D gene ambiguous. Germline values: CDR1 SGHRS, CDR2 YFSETQ. This CDR3 has 17 amino acids. V lost 0 bases and J lost 8, with 20 bases in between.

This clonotype was detected a few times. The J gene is TRBJ2-5, the V gene TRBV18; the D gene is possibly TRBD2 (5 bases). The CDR3 has 14 residues. Trimming took 0 bases from V and 5 from J, leaving 10 bases between them. CDR1 and CDR2 (germline): KGHSH, LQKENI. CDR3 sequence reads: CASSPPASYETQYF. DNA for the CDR3: TGTGCCAGCTCACCACCGGCTAGCTATGAGACCCAGTACTTC.

This clonotype was counted between two and nine times. The rearrangement links TRBV28 to TRBJ1-1, with TRBD1 matching 10 bases. The V gene end was trimmed by 4 bases and the J gene end by 8 bases; junction bases not matched to a gene: 10. Germline CDR1 MDHEN, CDR2 SYDVKM. The CDR3 contains 15 residues. The CDR3, as DNA: TGTGCCAGCAGTTCGGGGGCTCGACAGGGGGCGGAAGCTTTCTTT. Its protein product is CASSSGARQGAEAFF.

This clonotype appeared many times. The chain joins TRBV5-1 to TRBJ2-2, with D tentatively TRBD2 (6 bases). Trimming removed 2 bases at V and 0 bases at J, with 11 bases between. The CDR3 sequence is 16 residues long. Germline V gene data show CDR1 as SGHRS and CDR2 as YFSETQ. Here the CDR3 DNA reads TGCGCCAGCAGCTTACACGGGGACTCGAACACCGGGGAGCTGTTTTTT. Translating gives CASSLHGDSNTGELFF. Using reference TRBV5-1 and TRBJ2-2 for the parts outside the CDR3, the full variable domain is KAGVTQTPRYLIKTRGQQVTLSCSPISGHRSVSWYQQTPGQGLQFLFEYFSETQRNKGNFPGRFSGRQFSNSRSEMNVSTLELGDSALYLCASSLHGDSNTGELFFGEGSRLTVL.

This clonotype was counted only a few times. The gene calls are TRBV12-3 or TRBV12-4 and TRBJ1-4; 10 bases agree with TRBD1. The CDR3 loop spans 15 amino acids. Losses at the gene ends were 5 bases for V and 5 bases for J; bases not matched to a gene: 5. CDR3 loop: CASSKRTGGNEKLFF. In DNA form, the CDR3 reads TGTGCCAGCAGTAAACGGACAGGGGGAAATGAAAAACTGTTTTTT.

The genes are TRBV20-1 and TRBJ1-2; 7 bases are a match to TRBD1. The CDR3 has 16 amino acids. J gave up 2 bases and V 0 bases, and 9 bases lay outside the gene matches. From germline, CDR1 is DFQATT and CDR2 SNEGSKA (reference sequence). The CDR3: CSARDPRQGKNYGYTF. Here the CDR3 DNA reads TGCAGTGCTAGAGACCCAAGACAGGGCAAGAACTATGGCTACACCTTC.

This clonotype has a handful of counts. J is TRBJ2-2 and V is TRBV20-1; D tentatively reads TRBD1 or TRBD2 (5 bases each). The germline gives CDR1 DFQATT, CDR2 SNEGSKA (reference sequence). V lost 3 bases, J lost 3 bases, and 8 bases lay in between. The CDR3 consists of 13 residues. CDR3 amino acids: CSARGVYTGELFF. CDR3 sequence (DNA): TGCAGTGCTAGGGGGGTCTACACCGGGGAGCTGTTTTTT.

This clonotype occurred a few times. The J gene is TRBJ2-1, the V gene TRBV7-2; 8 positions agree with TRBD2. CDR1 is SGHTA and CDR2 is FQGNSA in the germline V gene. After removal of 5 bases from V and 9 bases from J, the junction contained 12 bases not matched to a gene. This CDR3 is 15 amino acids long. CDR3 bases: TGTGCCAGCAGCCCCCTTCGCGGGGGGAAGGGTGAGCAGTTCTTC. Its translation is CASSPLRGGKGEQFF. Together with reference TRBV7-2 and TRBJ2-1, the CDR3 gives the full variable domain: GAGVSQSPSNKVTEKGKDVELRCDPISGHTALYWYRQSLGQGLEFLIYFQGNSAPDKSGLPSDRFSAERTGGSVSTLTIQRTQQEDSAVYLCASSPLRGGKGEQFFGPGTRLTVL.

The chain couples TRBV6-1 to TRBJ2-7, with 10 bases that match TRBD2. The CDR3 consists of 14 residues. V lost 8 bases to trimming and J lost 3 bases; unmatched junction nucleotides: 7. Germline values: CDR1 MNHNS, CDR2 SASEGT. As DNA, the CDR3 is TGTGCCAGCGTATTAGCGGGGGGCCTCTACGAGCAGTACTTC. Encoded protein: CASVLAGGLYEQYF.

Ten or more counts support this clonotype. This sequence joins TRBV5-1 and TRBJ2-1; D perhaps matches TRBD1 (5 bases). The V gene's germline CDR1 is SGHRS and CDR2 YFSETQ. V gave up 0 bases and J gave up 6 bases, with 16 bases separating them. The length of the CDR3 is 16 residues. Here the CDR3 DNA reads TGCGCCAGCAGCTTGGCCGAGCAGGGTCGAGCCAATGAGCAGTTCTTC. This codes for CASSLAEQGRANEQFF.